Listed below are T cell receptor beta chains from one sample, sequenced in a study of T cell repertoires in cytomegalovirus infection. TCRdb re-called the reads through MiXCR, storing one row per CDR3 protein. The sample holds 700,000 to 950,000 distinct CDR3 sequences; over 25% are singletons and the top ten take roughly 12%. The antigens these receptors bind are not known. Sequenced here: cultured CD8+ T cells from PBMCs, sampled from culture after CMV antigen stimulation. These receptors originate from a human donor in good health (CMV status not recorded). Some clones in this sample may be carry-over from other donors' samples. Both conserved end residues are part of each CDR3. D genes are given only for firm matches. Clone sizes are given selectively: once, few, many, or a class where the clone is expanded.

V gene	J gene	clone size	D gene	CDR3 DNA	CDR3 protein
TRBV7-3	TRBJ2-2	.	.	TGTGCCAGCAGCCTGGGGCTAGAACTTACCGGGGAGCTGTTTTTT	CASSLGLELTGELFF
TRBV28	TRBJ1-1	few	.	TGTGCCAGCATTAAGGGATACAGGGAGGGGCGGAACACTGAAGCTTTCTTT	CASIKGYREGRNTEAFF
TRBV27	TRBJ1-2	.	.	TGTGCCAGCAGTGGAGACAGATTCGGCTACACCTTC	CASSGDRFGYTF
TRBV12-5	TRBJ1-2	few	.	TGTGCTAGTGGCCCCCAAGGCCCAGCCGACCGCAACTATGGCTACACCTTC	CASGPQGPADRNYGYTF
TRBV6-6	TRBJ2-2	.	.	TGTGCCAGCAGTGAGAAGGGGACCGGGGAGCTGTTTTTT	CASSEKGTGELFF
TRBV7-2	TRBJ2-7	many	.	TGTGCCAGCAGCCTCATAGCCCCGGCATACGAGCAGTACTTC	CASSLIAPAYEQYF
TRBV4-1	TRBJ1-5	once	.	TGCGCCAGCAGCCAAGAATCGGGTCCTAGCAATCAGCCCCAGCATTTT	CASSQESGPSNQPQHF
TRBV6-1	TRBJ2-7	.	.	TGTGCCAGCAGTGCTGAAAATAGGGAGCAGTACTTC	CASSAENREQYF
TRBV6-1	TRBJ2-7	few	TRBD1	TGTGCCAGCAGCCCCGGGGCAGGGGGCTTCTACGAGCAGTACTTC	CASSPGAGGFYEQYF
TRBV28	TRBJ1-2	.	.	TGTGCCAGCAGCTCGCCAGGGAAACAGAGAATCTATGGCTACACCTTC	CASSSPGKQRIYGYTF
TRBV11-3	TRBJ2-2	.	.	TGTGCCAGCAGCTGGGGGGGGGGCGTCACCGGGGAGCTGTTTTTT	CASSWGGGVTGELFF
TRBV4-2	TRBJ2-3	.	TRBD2	TGTGCCAGCAGCCAAGGAGTTCTGTCAACTAGCGGGGGGGCTTTTCCAGATACGCAGTATTTT	CASSQGVLSTSGGAFPDTQYF
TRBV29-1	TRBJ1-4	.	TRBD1	TGCAGCGTCCTTGCAGGGGGAGATGAAAAACTGTTTTTT	CSVLAGGDEKLFF
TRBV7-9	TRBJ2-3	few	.	TGTGCCCCGCGCAAGACTCGGGGGATAGATACGCAGTATTTT	CAPRKTRGIDTQYF
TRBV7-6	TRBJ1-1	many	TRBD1	TGTGCCAGCAGCTCACCGGGACAGGGGGCGTGGAGCACTGAAGCTTTCTTT	CASSSPGQGAWSTEAFF
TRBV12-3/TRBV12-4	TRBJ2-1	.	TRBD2	TGTGCCAGCAGTAATAGCGGGGGGGTCAATGAGCAGTTCTTC	CASSNSGGVNEQFF
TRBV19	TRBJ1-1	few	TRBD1	TGTGCCAGTGGACTACAGGGGGCGCGGACTGAAGCTTTCTTT	CASGLQGARTEAFF
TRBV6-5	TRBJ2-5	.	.	TGTGCCAGCAGTTCCCCCGGAGAGCCAGAGACCCAGTACTTC	CASSSPGEPETQYF
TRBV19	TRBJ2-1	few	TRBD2	TGTGCCAGTACCCCCGGGGCTAGCGGGGGGTATGAGCAGTTCTTC	CASTPGASGGYEQFF
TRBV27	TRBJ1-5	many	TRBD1	TGTGCCAGCAGTTTATGGGGACAGGGAGGCAATCAGCCCCAGCATTTT	CASSLWGQGGNQPQHF